The T cell receptor (beta chain) under discussion was sequenced for a study of early T cells in non-severe SARS-CoV-2 infection. Study as a whole: Sequencing was performed on bulk RNA from unsorted whole blood, leaving chains unpaired.

As part of library construction, unique molecular identifiers were attached to individual cDNA molecules. MiXCR, applied by TCRdb to the 5' RACE reads, yields one record per CDR3 protein. The table lists some 77,000 distinct CDR3 sequences, 12% of them singletons, with around 15% in the top ten. The CDR3 spans 14 residues. Germline V gene sequence: CDR1 DFQATT, CDR2 SNEGSKA (reference sequence). Deletions cut 0 bases from V and 4 bases from J, with 12 bases between. This clonotype was observed a handful of times. V usage is TRBV20-1 and J usage is TRBJ1-1; D possibly corresponds to TRBD1 (5 bases). Sample: whole blood, taken at baseline. The clonotype comes from an adult who was a healthcare worker with PCR-confirmed SARS-CoV-2 infection or an uninfected control (not recorded which). The donor label of this sample is uncertain. CDR3 residues: CSARDRRGGTEAFF. The CDR3 region has the DNA TGCAGTGCTAGAGATAGGAGGGGAGGCACTGAAGCTTTCTTT.